These 4 T cell receptor beta chains came from one sample sequenced in a study of blood T cell repertoires in COVID-19. Libraries were prepared by immunoSEQ multiplex PCR; TCRdb keeps only in-frame clonotypes and omits some of them. The table includes approximately 210,000 clones, approximately 80% detected once. Specimen: PBMCs or T cells enriched from blood (not recorded which). Receptors originate from a man aged 30-40 years with acute COVID-19.

The rearrangement joins TRBV2 to TRBJ1-3; D gene uncertain. Germline V gives CDR1 SNHLY, CDR2 FYNNEI. The V end was cut by 3 bases, the J end by 0 bases, with 9 bases between. The CDR3 is 15 amino acids. The CDR3 region has the DNA TGTGCCAGCAGTGATTATGACAACTCTGGAAACACCATATATTTT. Protein sequence: CASSDYDNSGNTIYF.

This clone was observed a few times. The J gene is TRBJ1-2, the V gene TRBV19; D is possibly TRBD1 (6 bases). CDR1 LNHDA and CDR2 SQIVND come from the germline V gene (reference sequence). The CDR3 loop spans 14 amino acids. Trimming shortened V by 3 bases and J by 3 bases, and 11 bases separated the two germline ends. CDR3 residues: CASSISGAYYGYTF. CDR3 nucleotide sequence: TGTGCCAGTAGTATTTCAGGGGCCTACTATGGCTACACCTTC. Combining the CDR3 with reference TRBV19 and TRBJ1-2 gives the whole variable domain DGGITQSPKYLFRKEGQNVTLSCEQNLNHDAMYWYRQDPGQGLRLIYYSQIVNDFQKGDIAEGYSVSREKKESFPLTVTSAQKNPTAFYLCASSISGAYYGYTFGSGTRLTVV.

This clone occurred many times. This rearrangement joins TRBV3-1 (or the pseudogene TRBV3-2) to TRBJ2-7; 9 bases are a match to TRBD1. V lost 0 bases to trimming and J lost 12 bases; unmatched junction nucleotides: 3. Germline assignment: CDR1 LGHDT and CDR2 YNNKEL (reference sequence). The length of the CDR3 is 12 residues. CDR3: CASSQEGQGRYF. The DNA for the CDR3 is TGTGCCAGCAGCCAAGAGGGACAGGGACGGTACTTC.

This clone was detected only a few times. One end of the junction does not line up with germline, which may come from a read error. V is TRBV6-5 and J is TRBJ2-7; TRBD2 aligns across 8 bases. Per the germline V gene, CDR1 is MNHEY and CDR2 is SVGAGI. The CDR3 consists of 13 residues. The CDR3 bases are TGTGCCAGCAGTTCTACCCTTGGGCGGGGGGATGTCTTC. Its translation: CASSSTLGRGDVF.